This TCR beta chain was sequenced during a study of OX40 agonist ivuxolimab in advanced cancers. For the study at large: Patients got intravenous ivuxolimab at 0.01 to 10 mg/kg every 2 weeks. Patients assigned to dose escalation were diagnosed with hepatocellular carcinoma, melanoma, renal cell or head and neck cancer.

Losses at the gene ends were 2 bases for V and 7 bases for J; bases not matched to a gene: 7. CDR3 length: 16 residues. The germline CDR1 and CDR2 sequences are LNHDA and SQIVND (reference sequence). Overall study results and limits: By week 6 at 0.1 to 3.0 mg/kg, blood CD4+ and CD8+ T cells had expanded clonally.

Patients with a history of autoimmune disease or on systemic immunosuppression were excluded. Comment on this clone: What it recognizes is unknown.

Only in-frame clones appear in the TCRdb table, and some are missing; sequencing was by immunoSEQ multiplex PCR. The top ten clones hold more than 9.5% of a sample with some 37,000 clones, approximately 80% of them seen once. This sequence was found in an adult with an advanced solid tumor such as melanoma, head and neck, liver or kidney cancer. The chain links TRBV19 to TRBJ2-1; 11 bases fit TRBD2. The sample consisted of CD4+ or CD8+ T cells sorted from blood, taken in a trial of the OX40 agonist ivuxolimab. The CDR3, as DNA: TGTGCCAGTAGTATACTCCTAGCGGGGGGAAATAATGAGCAGTTCTTC. Protein: CASSILLAGGNNEQFF.